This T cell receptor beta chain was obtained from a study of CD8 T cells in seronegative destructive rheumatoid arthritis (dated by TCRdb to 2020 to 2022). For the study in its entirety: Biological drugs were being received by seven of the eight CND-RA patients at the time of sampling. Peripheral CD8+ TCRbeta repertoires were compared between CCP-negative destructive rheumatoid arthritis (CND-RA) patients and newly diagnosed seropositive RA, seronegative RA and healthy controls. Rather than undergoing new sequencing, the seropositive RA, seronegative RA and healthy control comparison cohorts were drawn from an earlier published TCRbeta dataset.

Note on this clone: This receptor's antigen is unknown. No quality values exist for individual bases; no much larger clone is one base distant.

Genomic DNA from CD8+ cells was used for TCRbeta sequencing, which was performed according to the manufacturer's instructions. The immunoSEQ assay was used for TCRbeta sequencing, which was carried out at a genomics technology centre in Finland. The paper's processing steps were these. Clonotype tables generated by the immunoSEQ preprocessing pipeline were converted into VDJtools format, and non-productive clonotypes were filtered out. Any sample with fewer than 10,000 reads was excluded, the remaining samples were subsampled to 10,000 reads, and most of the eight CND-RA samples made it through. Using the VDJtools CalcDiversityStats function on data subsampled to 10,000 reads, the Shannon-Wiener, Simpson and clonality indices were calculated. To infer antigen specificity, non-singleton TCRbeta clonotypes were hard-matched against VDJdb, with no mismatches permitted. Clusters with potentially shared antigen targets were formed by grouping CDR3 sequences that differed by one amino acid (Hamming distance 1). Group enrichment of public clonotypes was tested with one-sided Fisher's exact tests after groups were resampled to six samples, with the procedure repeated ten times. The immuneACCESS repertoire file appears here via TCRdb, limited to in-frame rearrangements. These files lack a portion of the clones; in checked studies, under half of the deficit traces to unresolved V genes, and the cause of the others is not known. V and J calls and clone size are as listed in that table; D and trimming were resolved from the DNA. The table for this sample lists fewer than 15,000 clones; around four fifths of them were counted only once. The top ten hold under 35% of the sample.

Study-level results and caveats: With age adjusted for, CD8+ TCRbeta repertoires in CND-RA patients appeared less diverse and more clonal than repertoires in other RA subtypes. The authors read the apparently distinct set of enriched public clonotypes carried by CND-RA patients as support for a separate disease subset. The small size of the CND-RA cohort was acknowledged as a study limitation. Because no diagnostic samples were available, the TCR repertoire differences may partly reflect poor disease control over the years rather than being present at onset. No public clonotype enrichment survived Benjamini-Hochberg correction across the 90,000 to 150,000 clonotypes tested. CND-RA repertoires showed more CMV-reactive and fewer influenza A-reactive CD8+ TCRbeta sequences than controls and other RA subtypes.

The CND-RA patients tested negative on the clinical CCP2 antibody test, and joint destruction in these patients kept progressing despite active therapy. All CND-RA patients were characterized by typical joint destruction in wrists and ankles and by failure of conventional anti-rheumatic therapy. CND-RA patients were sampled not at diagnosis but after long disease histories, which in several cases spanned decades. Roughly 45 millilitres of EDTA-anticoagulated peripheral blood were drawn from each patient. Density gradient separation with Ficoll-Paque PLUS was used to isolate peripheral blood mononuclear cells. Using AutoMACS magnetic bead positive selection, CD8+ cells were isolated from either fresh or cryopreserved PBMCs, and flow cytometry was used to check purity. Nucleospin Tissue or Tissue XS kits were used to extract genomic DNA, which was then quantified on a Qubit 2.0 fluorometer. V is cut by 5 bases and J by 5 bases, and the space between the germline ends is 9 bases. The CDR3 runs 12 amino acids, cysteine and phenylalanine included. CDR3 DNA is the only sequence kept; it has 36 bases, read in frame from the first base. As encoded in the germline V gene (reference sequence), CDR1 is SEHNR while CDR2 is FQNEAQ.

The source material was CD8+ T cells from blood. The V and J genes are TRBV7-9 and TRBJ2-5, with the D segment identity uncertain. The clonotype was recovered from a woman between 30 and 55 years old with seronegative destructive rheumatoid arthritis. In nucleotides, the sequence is TGTGCCAGCAGCGGGCCCCGGGAGACCCAGTACTTC. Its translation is CASSGPRETQYF.